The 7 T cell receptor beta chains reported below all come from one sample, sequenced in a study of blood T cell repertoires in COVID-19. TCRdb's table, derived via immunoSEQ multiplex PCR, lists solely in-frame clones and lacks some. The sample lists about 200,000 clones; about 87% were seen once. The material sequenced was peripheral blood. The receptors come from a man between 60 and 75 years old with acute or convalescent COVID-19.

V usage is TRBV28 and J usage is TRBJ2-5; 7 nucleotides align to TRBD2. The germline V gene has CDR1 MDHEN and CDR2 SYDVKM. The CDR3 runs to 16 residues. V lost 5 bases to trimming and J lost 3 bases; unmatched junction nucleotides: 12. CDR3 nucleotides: TGTGCCAGCAGTGCCCCCGGGGGGAGTAGGAAAGAGACCCAGTACTTC. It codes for CASSAPGGSRKETQYF.

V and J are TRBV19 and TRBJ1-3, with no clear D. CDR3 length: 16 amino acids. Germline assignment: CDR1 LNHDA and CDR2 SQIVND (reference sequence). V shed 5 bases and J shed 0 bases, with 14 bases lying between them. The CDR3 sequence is CASSSNGRASGNTIYF. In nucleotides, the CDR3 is TGTGCCAGTAGTTCGAACGGGAGAGCCTCTGGAAACACCATATATTTT.

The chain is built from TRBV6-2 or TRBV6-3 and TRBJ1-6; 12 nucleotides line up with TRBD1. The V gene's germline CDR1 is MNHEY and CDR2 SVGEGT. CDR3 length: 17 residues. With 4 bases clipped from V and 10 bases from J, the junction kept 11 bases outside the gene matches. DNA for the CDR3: TGTGCCAGCAGTTCTCCCCGGGACAGGGGGCTCGGGTCACCCCTCCACTTT. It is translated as CASSSPRDRGLGSPLHF.

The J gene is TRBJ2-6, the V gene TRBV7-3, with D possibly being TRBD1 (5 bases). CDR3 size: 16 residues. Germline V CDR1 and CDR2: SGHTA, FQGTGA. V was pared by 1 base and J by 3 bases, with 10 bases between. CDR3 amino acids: CASSLSGALGANVLTF. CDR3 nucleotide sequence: TGTGCCAGCAGCTTAAGTGGGGCGCTTGGGGCCAACGTCCTGACTTTC.

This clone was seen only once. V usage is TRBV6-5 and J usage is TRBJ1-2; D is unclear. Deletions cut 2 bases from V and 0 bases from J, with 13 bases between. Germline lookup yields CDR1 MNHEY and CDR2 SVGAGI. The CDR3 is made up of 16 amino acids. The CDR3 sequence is CASSYLGRVANYGYTF. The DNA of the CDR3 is TGTGCCAGCAGTTACCTCGGTCGGGTAGCTAACTATGGCTACACCTTC.

The CDR3 region has the DNA TGTGCCAGCAGCCCTCAGGGATCCGTGGGTTTTGGCAATCAGCCCCAGCATTTT. This codes for CASSPQGSVGFGNQPQHF. This sequence joins TRBV7-2 and TRBJ1-5; tentative D call: TRBD1 (5 bases). This CDR3 spans 18 amino acids. Germline V gene lookup returns CDR1 SGHTA and CDR2 FQGNSA. Trimming shortened V by 5 bases and J by 2 bases, and 22 bases separated the two germline ends.

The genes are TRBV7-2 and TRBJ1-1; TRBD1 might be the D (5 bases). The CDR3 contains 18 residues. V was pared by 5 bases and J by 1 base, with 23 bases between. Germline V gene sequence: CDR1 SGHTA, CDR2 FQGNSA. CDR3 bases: TGTGCCAGCAGCCCGACCACTGGGGGGAGGACGAAGAACACTGAAGCTTTCTTT. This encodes CASSPTTGGRTKNTEAFF.